These T cell receptor beta chains were read from a single sample in a study of blood T cell repertoires in COVID-19. Profiled with immunoSEQ multiplex PCR; TCRdb holds only in-frame clones, not every one. The sample includes 150,000 to 200,000 clones, 85% of them seen just once. Sequenced: peripheral blood. These receptors came from a human donor with acute or convalescent COVID-19. The donor label of this sample is uncertain. Each CDR3 is given with its conserved first and last residue.

CASSPEGRRSTDTQYF	TRBV5-1	TRBJ2-3
CAISDQGRGDTQYF	TRBV10-3	TRBJ2-3
CASSFGRISGNTIYF	TRBV7-2	TRBJ1-3
CASSVGQGGNTIYF	TRBV9	TRBJ1-3
CASSSDSGVTGELFF	TRBV5-1	TRBJ2-2
CASSMLGEGNQPQHF	TRBV19	TRBJ1-5
CASSDLTGGINEQYF	TRBV28	TRBJ2-7
CASSAGDNQPQHF	TRBV5-1	TRBJ1-5
CASSLTDYEQYF	TRBV5-1	TRBJ2-7
CASSQEHRLAGQFF	TRBV4-1	TRBJ2-1
CASSFGTDFSTDTQYF	TRBV5-1	TRBJ2-3
CASSYGAGPKNIQYF	TRBV6-2/TRBV6-3	TRBJ2-4
CASSKQGRRNTIYF	TRBV6-2/TRBV6-3	TRBJ1-3
CASSEAGLINGYTF	TRBV2	TRBJ1-2
CASSSQGRYVTEAFF	TRBV7-8	TRBJ1-1
CASSRRAGLSNSPLHF	TRBV6-2/TRBV6-3	TRBJ1-6
CASRIDARGYTF	TRBV2	TRBJ1-2
CASSLPLQGPTNYGYTF	TRBV5-7	TRBJ1-2
CASEGRGRGLGNQPQHF	TRBV2	TRBJ1-5
CASSAGQHLRSPLHF	TRBV28	TRBJ1-6
CASSFRGRETQYF	TRBV11-2	TRBJ2-5
CASSVVSGGYEQFF	TRBV9	TRBJ2-1
CASSQRQQSVYGYTF	TRBV3-1/TRBV3-2	TRBJ1-2
CASSPPGSPLHF	TRBV5-4	TRBJ1-6
CAISESPQDIPTIGDTEAFF	TRBV10-3	TRBJ1-1
CASSKTSGGFPGELFF	TRBV5-1	TRBJ2-2
CASSIPPFYEQYF	TRBV19	TRBJ2-7
CASSLESGSPDTQYF	TRBV5-1	TRBJ2-3
CASSRAGDDKNIQYF	TRBV5-1	TRBJ2-4
CASSLGGRQQETQYF	TRBV7-3	TRBJ2-5
CASSDPAGFSTIQYF	TRBV2	TRBJ2-4
CASRLEIAKNIQYF	TRBV9	TRBJ2-4
CASSPGQGTQPQHF	TRBV18	TRBJ1-5
CATSRGRGNYGYTF	TRBV15	TRBJ1-2
CSVLNRGRSYNEQFF	TRBV29-1	TRBJ2-1
CASTGGGFRNTEAFF	TRBV25-1	TRBJ1-1
CASSISDRDPRFF	TRBV11-3	TRBJ1-1
CASTGEGGANTEAFF	TRBV28	TRBJ1-1
CASSQQGTGLLNTEAFF	TRBV23-1	TRBJ1-1
CASSLRQGVEKLFF	TRBV5-4	TRBJ1-4
CASSSGLDRMNTEAFF	TRBV5-1	TRBJ1-1
CASSTPHRGGTEAFF	TRBV19	TRBJ1-1
CASTLSGTVTGELFF	TRBV5-4	TRBJ2-2
CASPKGGRWLMNTEAFF	TRBV21-1	TRBJ1-1